The 20 T cell receptor beta chains given below trace back to one sample, sequenced in a study of CD8 T cells in ankylosing spondylitis. TCRdb reprocessed the 5' RACE reads via MiXCR and lists one record per CDR3 protein. Among about 270,000 distinct CDR3 sequences listed, about 30% were seen once. Sequencing used blood, either unsorted or a sorted T cell fraction (not recorded which). Receptors originate from a male donor with ankylosing spondylitis or in good health (not recorded which).

In its sample, this clonotype was seen a few times. This rearrangement joins TRBV12-3 or TRBV12-4 to TRBJ2-7; D is undetermined. V lost 5 bases to trimming and J lost 7 bases, with 9 bases between them. The CDR3 is 11 amino acids. The DNA for the CDR3 is TGTGCCAGCAGTATCTTCCGTGAGCAGTACTTC. It specifies CASSIFREQYF.

This clonotype was counted only a few times. The chain links TRBV7-9 to TRBJ1-1, with unresolved D. Germline V gene data show CDR1 as SEHNR and CDR2 as FQNEAQ (reference sequence). The V gene lost 5 bases and the J gene lost 4 bases, with 11 bases spanning the gap. CDR3 length: 13 amino acids. The DNA for the CDR3 is TGTGCCAGCAGCACCTACCTGGGCACTGAAGCTTTCTTT. Residues: CASSTYLGTEAFF. Drawing the rest from reference TRBV7-9 and TRBJ1-1, the complete variable domain is DTGVSQNPRHKITKRGQNVTFRCDPISEHNRLYWYRQTLGQGPEFLTYFQNEAQLEKSRLLSDRFSAERPKGSFSTLEIQRTEQGDSAMYLCASSTYLGTEAFFGQGTRLTVV.

The V and J genes are TRBV5-1 and TRBJ2-1; D may be TRBD1 (6 bases). The CDR3 spans 13 residues. Germline assignment: CDR1 SGHRS and CDR2 YFSETQ. V was cut by 3 bases and J by 7 bases, with 11 bases left in between. The CDR3 protein is CASSWSRGNEQFF. Here the CDR3 DNA reads TGCGCCAGCAGCTGGAGCAGGGGTAATGAGCAGTTCTTC.

This clonotype has at least ten counts. In nucleotides, the CDR3 is TGCAGCGTTGCCCAGGGGCTTAACTATGGCTACACCTTC. Its translation is CSVAQGLNYGYTF. The chain uses TRBV29-1 and TRBJ1-2; TRBD1 is a possible D gene (6 bases). This CDR3 is built from 13 residues. Germline assignment: CDR1 SQVTM and CDR2 ANQGSEA. Trimming stripped 4 bases from V and 1 base from J, with 10 bases between.

The chain has TRBV18 and TRBJ1-3; unclear D gene. Germline lookup yields CDR1 KGHSH and CDR2 LQKENI. The CDR3 sequence is 14 residues long. Trimming took off 10 bases at V and 4 bases at J, with 17 bases between the two ends. For the CDR3, the DNA is TGTGCCACCAACGGGTTCTCGGCCGGAAACACCATATATTTT. It specifies CATNGFSAGNTIYF.

This chain links TRBV20-1 with TRBJ2-7; D possibly corresponds to TRBD2 (5 bases). Germline loops: CDR1 DFQATT, CDR2 SNEGSKA (reference sequence). The germline V and J ends were trimmed by 5 bases and 9 bases, with 14 bases remaining between them. The CDR3 sequence is 11 residues long. CDR3 sequence reads: CSAPEVRAQYF. In DNA, the CDR3 is TGCAGTGCTCCCGAAGTGAGGGCGCAGTACTTC.

The chain carries TRBV6-5 and TRBJ1-2, with D unresolved. V lost 0 bases to trimming and J lost 8 bases, with 16 bases between them. This CDR3 has 15 amino acids. CDR1 is MNHEY and CDR2 is SVGAGI in the germline V gene. The CDR3 protein is CASSYSSSGSEGYTF. The CDR3 DNA sequence: TGTGCCAGCAGTTACTCGTCCTCCGGATCCGAAGGCTACACCTTC.

This CDR3 reads CASSFTTDTDTQYF. Here the CDR3 DNA reads TGTGCCAGCAGCTTCACGACAGACACAGATACGCAGTATTTT. The chain combines TRBV7-8 with TRBJ2-3; tentatively, D is TRBD1 (5 bases). The V end was cut by 3 bases, the J end by 2 bases, with 9 bases between. The CDR3 is 14 amino acids. Germline CDR1 and CDR2: SGHVS and FQNEAQ.

The J gene is TRBJ2-3, the V gene TRBV7-6, with D possibly matching TRBD2 (6 bases). V was shortened by 5 bases and J by 0 bases, with 18 bases between the two germline ends. CDR1 is SGHVS and CDR2 is FNYEAQ in the germline V gene. This CDR3 region has 17 residues. The CDR3, as DNA: TGTGCCAGCAGCCCCCCATCTGGGGGGACTAGCACAGATACGCAGTATTTT. Its protein product is CASSPPSGGTSTDTQYF.

This clonotype occurred a few times. V gene TRBV27 combines with J gene TRBJ2-5; D gene ambiguous. In germline, CDR1 is MNHEY, CDR2 SMNVEV (reference sequence). CDR3 size: 10 residues. The V end lost 7 bases, the J end lost 5 bases, and 5 bases lay between the germline ends. DNA for the CDR3: TGTGCCAGCAATGAGGAGACCCAGTACTTC. It yields the protein CASNEETQYF.

V is TRBV20-1 and J is TRBJ2-7, with D perhaps TRBD2 (5 bases). Trimming removed 0 bases at V and 0 bases at J, with 12 bases between. The CDR3 covers 15 residues. Germline V gives CDR1 DFQATT, CDR2 SNEGSKA (reference sequence). DNA of the CDR3: TGCAGTGCTAGAGATTTGGAGGAGGCCTCCTACGAGCAGTACTTC. Its protein product is CSARDLEEASYEQYF.

This clonotype was detected many times. The gene calls are TRBV5-5 and TRBJ2-5, with unresolved D. Trimming took 2 bases from V and 4 from J, leaving 12 bases between them. Germline CDR1 SGHKS, CDR2 YYEKEE (reference sequence). The CDR3 spans 14 residues. This CDR3 reads CASSFDVLVETQYF. In DNA, the CDR3 is TGTGCCAGCAGCTTTGATGTTCTTGTAGAGACCCAGTACTTC.

The chain uses TRBV18 and TRBJ2-5, with D tentatively TRBD1 (5 bases). This CDR3 has 15 amino acids. Germline loops: CDR1 KGHSH, CDR2 LQKENI. Between the trimmed V and J ends, which lost 1 base and 2 bases, there was a span of 11 bases. The CDR3 reads CASSPLWGEQETQYF. The CDR3 DNA reads TGTGCCAGCTCACCACTGTGGGGCGAACAAGAGACCCAGTACTTC.

Only a few counts were recorded for this clonotype. This chain joins TRBV27 and TRBJ2-1; 10 nucleotides match TRBD2. Germline lookup yields CDR1 MNHEY and CDR2 SMNVEV (reference sequence). J lost 1 base, V lost 6 bases, and 3 bases had no gene match. The CDR3 has 15 residues. The CDR3 DNA sequence: TGTGCCAGCAGCCAACTAGCGGGGTCCTACAATGAGCAGTTCTTC. Its protein is CASSQLAGSYNEQFF.

The J gene is TRBJ2-1, the V gene TRBV9; no reliable D call. Trimming took off 3 bases at V and 0 bases at J, with 13 bases between the two ends. Germline values: CDR1 SGDLS, CDR2 YYNGEE. There are 16 residues in the CDR3. CDR3 protein: CASSAALKSSYNEQFF. CDR3 DNA: TGTGCCAGCAGCGCCGCACTCAAGAGCTCCTACAATGAGCAGTTCTTC.

The rearrangement links TRBV3-1 to TRBJ2-3, with a possible D match to TRBD2 (5 bases). This CDR3 region has 17 residues. Trimming stripped 5 bases from V and 2 bases from J, with 20 bases between. In germline, CDR1 is LGHDT, CDR2 YNNKEL (reference sequence). The CDR3 DNA reads as TGTGCCAGCAGCAAAGGCCCAATCGGGGTATACACAGATACGCAGTATTTT. This encodes CASSKGPIGVYTDTQYF.

V is TRBV10-3 and J is TRBJ2-7, with 9 bases matching TRBD1. V gave up 6 bases and J gave up 2 bases; unmatched junction bases: 8. Germline values: CDR1 ENHRY, CDR2 SYGVKD. The CDR3 is made up of 15 amino acids. This chain's CDR3 is CAIRPGQGGAYEQYF. CDR3 nucleotides: TGTGCCATCAGGCCGGGACAGGGTGGAGCCTACGAGCAGTACTTC.

This clonotype has more than one count but fewer than ten. The rearrangement uses TRBV11-2 and TRBJ2-5; D remains unclear. V was cut by 0 bases and J by 5 bases, with 4 bases left in between. The CDR3 totals 12 residues. Germline CDR1 reads SGHAT; CDR2 reads FQNNGV. CDR3 bases: TGTGCCAGCAGCTTAGATACGGAGACCCAGTACTTC. Its translation: CASSLDTETQYF. Using reference TRBV11-2 and TRBJ2-5 for the parts outside the CDR3, the full variable domain is EAGVAQSPRYKIIEKRQSVAFWCNPISGHATLYWYQQILGQGPKLLIQFQNNGVVDDSQLPKDRFSAERLKGVDSTLKIQPAKLEDSAVYLCASSLDTETQYFGPGTRLLVL.

This clonotype has only a few counts. The chain is built from TRBV29-1 and TRBJ2-7, with D perhaps TRBD2 (5 bases). Germline loops: CDR1 SQVTM, CDR2 ANQGSEA. V lost 7 bases, J lost 1 base, and 20 bases lay in between. This CDR3 is 15 amino acids long. In DNA form, the CDR3 reads TGCAGCGCCGAGGTCCTAGCCCTGAATTCCTACGAGCAGTACTTC. This encodes CSAEVLALNSYEQYF.

The chain recombines TRBV20-1 with TRBJ2-3; 11 positions match TRBD2. The CDR3 spans 14 residues. Germline values: CDR1 DFQATT, CDR2 SNEGSKA (reference sequence). V lost 3 bases and J lost 5; bases outside the gene matches: 4. The CDR3 reads CSASSGGAGDTQYF. CDR3 coding DNA: TGCAGTGCTAGTAGCGGGGGGGCTGGAGATACGCAGTATTTT.